The 20 T cell receptor beta chains below were found in one sample sequenced in a study of sequential checkpoint blockade in melanoma. Profiling relied on immunoSEQ multiplex PCR, and the TCRdb table lists in-frame clones only, not all of them. The sample consists of about 7,100 clones, more than 25% of them appearing once. Treatment indicated: randomized to nivolumab then ipilimumab (arm A) or the reverse (arm B). Sample: tumor tissue (inferred from file names), taken from a patient given nivolumab and ipilimumab in sequence. The source is a human donor with melanoma.

This clone was recorded a few times. DNA of the CDR3: TGTGCCAGCAGCTTGGCGTACCAGGGACGCCGCTTTGGCTACACCTTC. It translates to CASSLAYQGRRFGYTF. The chain joins TRBV11-3 to TRBJ1-2; weak D call: TRBD1 (5 bases). The V gene lost 3 bases and the J gene lost 7 bases, with 21 bases spanning the gap. This CDR3 comprises 16 residues. Germline V gives CDR1 SGHNT, CDR2 YENEEA.

The rearrangement joins TRBV19 to TRBJ2-2; D assignment may be TRBD1 or TRBD2 (6 bases each). Trimming removed 9 bases at V and 3 bases at J, with 17 bases between. Looked up from germline, CDR1 is LNHDA and CDR2 is SQIVND (reference sequence). The CDR3 consists of 15 residues. CDR3 nucleotides: TGTGCCAGCAGGGGCAGGGAGGTTCACACCGGGGAGCTGTTTTTT. As protein: CASRGREVHTGELFF.

This chain links TRBV11-3 with TRBJ2-2; weak D call: TRBD2 (6 bases). V gave up 5 bases and J gave up 1 base, with 17 bases separating them. Germline assignment: CDR1 SGHNT and CDR2 YENEEA. This CDR3 comprises 17 residues. Written as DNA, the CDR3 is TGTGCCAGCAGCCGTGGGCACGGGGGTGAGAACACCGGGGAGCTGTTTTTT. Amino acids: CASSRGHGGENTGELFF.

V and J are TRBV6-8 and TRBJ2-1, with D perhaps TRBD2 (6 bases). The CDR3 sequence is 15 residues long. V gave up 6 bases and J gave up 3 bases, with 15 bases separating them. Germline CDR1 is MNHGY and CDR2 is SAAAGT. The CDR3 region is CASSNGRAGYNEQFF. CDR3 nucleotide sequence: TGTGCCAGCAGCAATGGGAGAGCGGGCTACAATGAGCAGTTCTTC.

This clone has more than one count but fewer than ten. The J gene is TRBJ1-6, the V gene TRBV11-3; 9 bases are a match to TRBD1. Germline CDR1 and CDR2: SGHNT and YENEEA. Trimming removed 5 bases from V and 10 bases from J; junction bases left unmatched: 21. This CDR3 contains 19 residues. CDR3 sequence (DNA): TGTGCCAGCAGCCCTCCGGGGACAGGGAAGGAGGCGGAGGGGTCACCCCTCCACTTT. Translating it yields CASSPPGTGKEAEGSPLHF.

This clone is medium-sized (0.01 to 0.1%) by share. The chain is built from TRBV11-3 and TRBJ2-7; D is perhaps TRBD1 or TRBD2 (5 bases each). Trimming stripped 3 bases from V and 6 bases from J, with 18 bases between. The CDR3 spans 15 residues. In germline, CDR1 is SGHNT, CDR2 YENEEA. In DNA, the CDR3 is TGTGCCAGCAGCTTGCAAGGGACCACCCTCCTCGAGCAGTACTTC. This translates into CASSLQGTTLLEQYF. The full variable domain, its missing parts supplied by reference TRBV11-3 and TRBJ2-7, is EAGVVQSPRYKIIEKKQPVAFWCNPISGHNTLYWYLQNLGQGPELLIRYENEEAVDDSQLPKDRFSAERLKGVDSTLKIQPAELGDSAVYLCASSLQGTTLLEQYFGPGTRLTVT.

The rearrangement links TRBV29-1 to TRBJ2-5; D is unresolved. The CDR3 is 14 amino acids. V lost 2 bases to trimming and J lost 5 bases, with 15 bases between them. Germline assignment: CDR1 SQVTM and CDR2 ANQGSEA. The CDR3 loop is CSVEWKGLVETQYF. The CDR3, as DNA: TGCAGCGTTGAATGGAAAGGGTTGGTTGAGACCCAGTACTTC.

This clone came up a few times. V and J are TRBV6-8 and TRBJ1-2; D is unclear. The CDR3 consists of 14 residues. The germline CDR1 and CDR2 sequences are MNHGY and SAAAGT. Trimming took off 2 bases at V and 4 bases at J, with 11 bases between the two ends. The CDR3 DNA follows: TGTGCCAGCAGTTACCGAGCAATTGGCTATGGCTACACCTTC. It is translated as CASSYRAIGYGYTF.

The sample holds many counts of this clone. This chain links TRBV11-3 with TRBJ2-3, with 11 bases that match TRBD2. The germline V gene encodes CDR1 SGHNT and CDR2 YENEEA. Germline trimming cut 4 bases from V and 4 bases from J; bases unmatched to any gene: 7. This CDR3 is built from 16 residues. CDR3 in amino acids: CASSWTTSGTADTQYF. DNA for the CDR3: TGTGCCAGCAGCTGGACGACTAGCGGGACTGCAGATACGCAGTATTTT.

This chain uses TRBV19 with TRBJ2-7, with 9 bases identical to TRBD2. Trimming cost V 7 bases and J 5 bases; bases outside gene matches: 15. The germline CDR1 and CDR2 sequences are LNHDA and SQIVND (reference sequence). The CDR3 is made up of 16 amino acids. The CDR3 DNA sequence: TGTGCCAGTACGGGCGGGAAGCTAGCGGGGATCAACGAGCAGTACTTC. Encoded protein: CASTGGKLAGINEQYF.

This clone is termed medium-sized. The chain recombines TRBV4-1 with TRBJ2-7; D is uncertain. Trimming took off 2 bases at V and 6 bases at J, with 11 bases between the two ends. The germline V gene has CDR1 MGHRA and CDR2 YSYEKL. The CDR3 runs to 13 residues. CDR3 nucleotide sequence: TGCGCCAGCAGCCAACTGGGGTGGGGCGAGCAGTACTTC. Protein sequence: CASSQLGWGEQYF.

This clone was seen at least ten times. The chain couples TRBV11-3 to TRBJ1-1, with D uncertain. Trimming shortened V by 1 base and J by 1 base, and 10 bases separated the two germline ends. The length of the CDR3 is 15 residues. Germline CDR1 SGHNT, CDR2 YENEEA. The CDR3 bases are TGTGCCAGCAGCTTAGGGCGCATGAGGAACACTGAAGCTTTCTTT. This gives the protein CASSLGRMRNTEAFF. Full variable domain (remainder filled in from reference TRBV11-3 and TRBJ1-1): EAGVVQSPRYKIIEKKQPVAFWCNPISGHNTLYWYLQNLGQGPELLIRYENEEAVDDSQLPKDRFSAERLKGVDSTLKIQPAELGDSAVYLCASSLGRMRNTEAFFGQGTRLTVV.

This clone was found a few times. V is TRBV11-3 and J is TRBJ2-5; D call uncertain. The CDR3 has 14 residues. Germline CDR1 and CDR2: SGHNT and YENEEA. V lost 5 bases to trimming and J lost 4 bases, with 14 bases between them. The chain's CDR3 is CASSPRSGVETQYF. Written as DNA, the CDR3 is TGTGCCAGCAGCCCGAGGAGTGGGGTAGAGACCCAGTACTTC.

This chain joins TRBV7-2 and TRBJ1-2, with TRBD1 identical over 9 bases. Germline trimming cut 5 bases from V and 7 bases from J; bases unmatched to any gene: 5. The CDR3 is 13 amino acids. Per germline, CDR1 SGHTA and CDR2 FQGNSA. CDR3: CASSLDRGVGYTF. The CDR3 nucleotides are TGTGCCAGCAGCCTGGACAGGGGAGTTGGCTACACCTTC.

In this sample, this clone turned up a few times. V usage is TRBV11-3 and J usage is TRBJ2-7; TRBD2 matches 7 bases. Germline CDR1 SGHNT, CDR2 YENEEA. V shed 5 bases and J 2 bases; nucleotides not matched to a gene: 6. This CDR3 is 14 amino acids long. In DNA form, the CDR3 reads TGTGCCAGCAGCGTAACTAGCGAAACCTACGAGCAGTACTTC. This codes for CASSVTSETYEQYF. The whole variable domain, remainder taken from reference TRBV11-3 and TRBJ2-7, is EAGVVQSPRYKIIEKKQPVAFWCNPISGHNTLYWYLQNLGQGPELLIRYENEEAVDDSQLPKDRFSAERLKGVDSTLKIQPAELGDSAVYLCASSVTSETYEQYFGPGTRLTVT.

The chain has TRBV10-2 and TRBJ2-7; tentatively, D is TRBD1 or TRBD2 (6 bases each). Trimming took 2 bases from V and 5 from J, leaving 13 bases between them. This CDR3 is 14 amino acids long. Germline V lookup: CDR1 WSHSY, CDR2 SAAADI. CDR3 in DNA: TGCGCCAGCAGTGAGAGCACAGGGAGGCACGAGCAGTACTTC. It yields the protein CASSESTGRHEQYF.

This rearrangement joins TRBV29-1 to TRBJ2-3, with TRBD1 matching 7 bases. The CDR3 totals 13 residues. V shed 5 bases and J 0 bases; nucleotides not matched to a gene: 2. From germline, CDR1 is SQVTM and CDR2 ANQGSEA. In DNA form, the CDR3 reads TGCAGCGTTAGGGGGCGTAGCACAGATACGCAGTATTTT. Translating gives CSVRGRSTDTQYF.

Sample share makes this clone medium-sized. The V call is TRBV11-3, the J call TRBJ2-3; a possible D gene is TRBD2 (6 bases). Trimming left V 5 bases short and J 8 bases short, with 17 bases between. CDR1 SGHNT and CDR2 YENEEA come from the germline V gene. The CDR3 totals 14 residues. The CDR3 spells CASSPGSYKGTQYF. The CDR3 nucleotides read TGTGCCAGCAGCCCCGGGAGTTACAAGGGTACGCAGTATTTT.

There are a few counts of this clone. V is TRBV6-8 and J is TRBJ2-7; 8 bases are a match to TRBD1. The CDR3 is 14 amino acids. Trimming at V came to 5 bases and at J to 6 bases, leaving 9 bases not matched to a gene. Germline V lookup: CDR1 MNHGY, CDR2 SAAAGT. CDR3 nucleotide sequence: TGTGCCAGCAGTGGGAGACAGGGGACGGTCGAGCAGTACTTC. It translates to CASSGRQGTVEQYF.

The table lists this clone with many counts. CDR3 nucleotide sequence: TGTGCCAGCAGCCCCGGGATTCTCCGGCTCAATGAAAAACTGTTTTTT. Translation gives CASSPGILRLNEKLFF. The gene calls are TRBV11-3 and TRBJ1-4; no clear D gene. Germline-derived CDR1 and CDR2 are SGHNT and YENEEA. CDR3 length equals 16 residues. Between the trimmed V and J ends, which lost 5 bases and 5 bases, there was a span of 18 bases.